These T cell receptor beta chains were read from a single sample in a study of T cell responses to AZD1222 COVID-19 vaccine. Clones were sequenced by immunoSEQ multiplex PCR, and TCRdb holds only the in-frame ones, with some missing. The sample includes 140,000 to 150,000 clones, approximately 89% seen only once; the top ten take roughly 1.7%. Sequencing used peripheral blood, obtained 28 days after the second AZD1222 dose. These receptors came from an adult who received the AZD1222 COVID-19 vaccine. The CDR3 runs from the conserved cysteine through the conserved F or W. D genes are given only for firm matches. Expanded clones get a size class; other rows say once, few or many, or leave the size out.

J: TRBJ1-1; V: TRBV6-5; D: .; size: .; length: 13; CDR3: CASSYSTGQEAFF; DNA: TGTGCCAGCAGTTACTCGACCGGTCAAGAAGCTTTCTTT
J: TRBJ2-5; V: TRBV2; D: .; size: .; length: 13; CDR3: CASSLEQTQTQYF; DNA: TGTGCCAGCAGTCTGGAGCAGACCCAGACCCAGTACTTC
J: TRBJ1-1; V: TRBV6-2/TRBV6-3; D: TRBD1; size: .; length: 17; CDR3: CASSSLIRGQLNTEAFF; DNA: TGTGCCAGCAGTTCCCTTATCCGGGGACAGCTCAACACTGAAGCTTTCTTT
J: TRBJ2-1; V: TRBV25-1; D: TRBD2; size: few; length: 14; CDR3: CASSDAGGYNEQFF; DNA: TGTGCCAGCAGTGACGCGGGAGGCTACAATGAGCAGTTCTTC
J: TRBJ2-3; V: TRBV7-2; D: TRBD2; size: once; length: 16; CDR3: CASSFKAGGAWDTQYF; DNA: TGTGCCAGCAGCTTTAAAGCGGGAGGGGCATGGGATACGCAGTATTTT
J: TRBJ1-2; V: TRBV19; D: TRBD1; size: .; length: 13; CDR3: CASSITGAEGYTF; DNA: TGTGCCAGTAGTATAACAGGGGCGGAGGGCTACACCTTC
J: TRBJ2-7; V: TRBV7-8; D: .; size: .; length: 16; CDR3: CASSSTDWTGAYEQYF; DNA: TGTGCCAGCAGCTCGACCGATTGGACGGGGGCCTACGAGCAGTACTTC
J: TRBJ2-5; V: TRBV11-2; D: .; size: .; length: 12; CDR3: CASSLDRETQYF; DNA: TGTGCCAGCAGCTTAGATCGGGAGACCCAGTACTTC
J: TRBJ1-6; V: TRBV19; D: .; size: .; length: 16; CDR3: CASSREDSTYNSPLHF; DNA: TGTGCCAGTAGTAGAGAGGACAGCACCTATAATTCACCCCTCCACTTT
J: TRBJ2-1; V: TRBV24-1; D: TRBD2; size: .; length: 16; CDR3: CATSDLGLAGFNEQFF; DNA: TGTGCCACCAGTGATTTAGGACTAGCGGGGTTCAATGAGCAGTTCTTC
J: TRBJ1-5; V: TRBV7-2; D: .; size: .; length: 15; CDR3: CASSRSSNSNQPQHF; DNA: TGTGCCAGCAGCCGCTCCAGTAATAGCAATCAGCCCCAGCATTTT
J: TRBJ1-5; V: TRBV6-5; D: .; size: .; length: 13; CDR3: CASSTSSNQPQHF; DNA: TGTGCCAGTTCGACAAGTAGCAATCAGCCCCAGCATTTT
J: TRBJ1-4; V: TRBV2; D: TRBD1; size: once; length: 16; CDR3: CASRFTGGTANEKLFF; DNA: TGTGCCAGCAGGTTTACAGGGGGCACGGCTAATGAAAAACTGTTTTTT
J: TRBJ2-4; V: TRBV27; D: TRBD1; size: .; length: 13; CDR3: CARHRGPKNIQYF; DNA: TGTGCCAGACACAGGGGGCCCAAAAACATTCAGTACTTC
J: TRBJ1-5; V: TRBV2; D: TRBD1; size: .; length: 13; CDR3: CASTGQGDQPQHF; DNA: TGTGCCAGCACGGGACAGGGGGATCAGCCCCAGCATTTT
J: TRBJ2-2; V: TRBV6-5; D: TRBD2; size: .; length: 15; CDR3: CASKTSGSNTGELFF; DNA: TGTGCCAGCAAGACTAGCGGGTCGAACACCGGGGAGCTGTTTTTT
J: TRBJ1-2; V: TRBV24-1; D: TRBD1; size: .; length: 14; CDR3: CATSPDRGHGGYTF; DNA: TGTGCCACCAGCCCGGACAGGGGCCATGGAGGCTACACCTTC
J: TRBJ2-1; V: TRBV19; D: .; size: few; length: 12; CDR3: CASSIASREQFF; DNA: TGTGCCAGTAGTATCGCTAGTCGAGAGCAGTTCTTC
J: TRBJ2-2; V: TRBV7-9; D: .; size: once; length: 13; CDR3: CASSPGLTGELFF; DNA: TGTGCCAGCAGCCCGGGACTGACCGGGGAGCTGTTTTTT
J: TRBJ2-7; V: TRBV10-3; D: .; size: .; length: 12; CDR3: CAILSAGAEQYF; DNA: TGTGCCATCCTCTCGGCAGGGGCAGAGCAGTACTTC
J: TRBJ2-7; V: TRBV29-1; D: .; size: .; length: 10; CDR3: CSVGTDEQYF; DNA: TGCAGCGTGGGGACGGACGAGCAGTACTTC
J: TRBJ1-1; V: TRBV30; D: .; size: .; length: 13; CDR3: CAWSGPQNTEAFF; DNA: TGTGCCTGGAGTGGGCCGCAGAACACTGAAGCTTTCTTT
J: TRBJ2-7; V: TRBV7-9; D: .; size: .; length: 12; CDR3: CASSFGRYEQYF; DNA: TGTGCCAGCAGCTTCGGCAGATACGAGCAGTACTTC
J: TRBJ2-1; V: TRBV29-1; D: .; size: .; length: 16; CDR3: CSVARRLTRRGDEQFF; DNA: TGCAGCGTCGCCCGGAGGTTGACGCGCCGTGGGGATGAGCAGTTCTTC
J: TRBJ2-1; V: TRBV5-1; D: TRBD2; size: few; length: 15; CDR3: CASSSRAGGPGEQFF; DNA: TGCGCCAGCAGCTCCCGAGCGGGAGGGCCCGGTGAGCAGTTCTTC
J: TRBJ2-5; V: TRBV7-3; D: .; size: .; length: 15; CDR3: CASSPTGGPSETQYF; DNA: TGTGCCAGCAGCCCTACCGGGGGGCCCTCAGAGACCCAGTACTTC
J: TRBJ2-3; V: TRBV9; D: .; size: .; length: 11; CDR3: CASSVEDTQYF; DNA: TGTGCCAGCAGCGTCGAGGATACGCAGTATTTT
J: TRBJ1-4; V: TRBV6-5; D: .; size: .; length: 14; CDR3: CASSYGQGAEKLFF; DNA: TGTGCCAGCAGTTACGGCCAGGGAGCTGAAAAACTGTTTTTT
J: TRBJ1-1; V: TRBV29-1; D: .; size: .; length: 11; CDR3: CSVARQAEAFF; DNA: TGCAGCGTTGCTCGACAGGCTGAAGCTTTCTTT
J: TRBJ2-7; V: TRBV18; D: .; size: .; length: 12; CDR3: CASSPSTYEQYF; DNA: TGTGCCAGCTCACCATCTACCTACGAGCAGTACTTC